This T cell receptor beta chain appears in the sequencing data of a study of blood T cell repertoires in COVID-19. Overall study: Italy, Spain and the United States were the sources of the convalescent and acute COVID-19 samples. T cells, B-cell-depleted T cells, or PBMCs provided the cDNA or gDNA that served as material.

This CDR3 is built from 16 residues. The V and J ends lost 0 bases and 3 bases respectively, with 13 bases between them. Germline V gives CDR1 SGDLS, CDR2 YYNGEE. Per the study methods: Estimates of nucleated cell counts were drawn from the amplification of reference gene primers. Data came from immunoSEQ multiplex PCR; TCRdb stores just in-frame clones and leaves some out. V and J calls and clone size are copied from that table; D and trimming were computed from the DNA. Found here are fewer than 250,000 clones, around nine tenths of them singletons; the top ten hold approximately 3%. The clonotype was recovered from a man aged 55-75 years with acute or convalescent COVID-19. V and J are TRBV9 and TRBJ2-1; a weak D match, TRBD2 (5 bases). The source material was peripheral blood. CDR3 nucleotide sequence: TGTGCCAGCAGCGTAGTAGGGTCCGGGGACTACAATGAGCAGTTCTTC. Translation gives CASSVVGSGDYNEQFF.